The subject of this entry is one T cell receptor (beta chain). Antigen: not known. CDR1 is SNHLY, CDR2 FYNNEI, per germline. The CDR3 contains 14 residues. With 4 bases clipped from V and 0 bases from J, the junction kept 2 bases outside the gene matches. These data come from a study of shared clonotypes between healthy human individuals. Study-wide background: The study used three CD4 naive, three CD4 memory, two CD8 naive and one CD8 memory plate per donor.

Study-level points and caveats: Tissues were not sampled, only blood, and their repertoires likely differ. Around 4.9% of naive CD4 clonotypes were shared across a few donors.

Authors' data handling: Without quality scores, immunoSEQ junctional reads could not be filtered like full-length reads. Some clones are missing from TCRdb's copy, which holds only in-frame ones; the method was immunoSEQ multiplex PCR. V and J calls and clone size are as listed in that table; D and trimming were resolved from the DNA. The table lists 650,000 to 750,000 clones, around 72% of them singletons. The chain couples TRBV2 to TRBJ1-2; TRBD1 matches 7 bases. Sequenced sample: memory CD4+ T cells sorted from blood. Described subset: CD45RA-negative fraction. The TCR was taken from a woman in her twenties or thirties in good health. CDR3 bases: TGTGCCAGCAGTGGGCAGGGGGCTAACTATGGCTACACCTTC. Its translation: CASSGQGANYGYTF.